The subject of this entry is one T cell receptor beta chain. V shed 0 bases and J shed 4 bases, with 15 bases lying between them. Germline lookup yields CDR1 LNHNV and CDR2 YYDKDF (reference sequence). The CDR3 consists of 17 residues. Repertoires were generated with immunoSEQ multiplex PCR, while TCRdb's copy carries only in-frame clones and drops some. This sample has about 220,000 clones, with 88% found just once. The sample belongs to a study of blood T cell repertoires in COVID-19. Overall study: Sample material is recorded as cDNA or gDNA derived from T cells, B-cell-depleted T cells, or PBMCs.

The source is a woman between 45 and 65 years old with acute COVID-19. V and J are TRBV15 and TRBJ2-2; D not certain. Sequenced input: PBMCs or T cells enriched from blood (not recorded which). The CDR3 protein is CATSRDSLSTFTGELFF. The CDR3, as DNA: TGTGCCACCAGCAGAGATAGTCTCTCTACCTTCACCGGGGAGCTGTTTTTT.